This entry lists 2 T cell receptor beta chains sequenced from one sample in a study of T cell repertoires in cytomegalovirus infection. TCRdb itself ran the reads through MiXCR, one entry per CDR3 protein. Of 250,000 to 300,000 distinct CDR3 sequences in the sample, 9.1% were seen once. The sequencing sample was made of PBMCs. These receptor sequences come from a human donor in good health (CMV status not recorded). Some clones in this sample may be carry-over from other donors' samples.

Many counts were recorded for this clonotype. The chain links TRBV7-6 to TRBJ2-7, with D tentatively TRBD1 or TRBD2 (6 bases each). The germline V gene has CDR1 SGHVS and CDR2 FNYEAQ. The CDR3 is 12 residues long. V lost 10 bases, J lost 2 bases, and 12 bases lay in between. The CDR3 loop is CATQGRTYEQYF. The CDR3 DNA sequence: TGTGCCACCCAGGGGAGGACCTACGAGCAGTACTTC.

This clonotype was counted between two and nine times. The chain uses TRBV19 and TRBJ2-6, with D possibly being TRBD2 (5 bases). This CDR3 has 15 residues. The ends were cut back, 7 bases at V and 0 bases at J, with 10 bases in the middle. Per germline, CDR1 LNHDA and CDR2 SQIVND (reference sequence). In nucleotides, the CDR3 is TGTGCCAGTATCGGAGGTCACTCTGGGGCCAACGTCCTGACTTTC. Translating it yields CASIGGHSGANVLTF.